These 13 T cell receptor beta chains were all obtained from the same sample, sequenced in a study of CD8+ T cells in alopecia areata. Extracted RNA was reverse transcribed, and the resulting cDNA served as sequencing template. Assay: immunoSEQ multiplex PCR; the TCRdb copy retains only in-frame clones and omits some. The top ten clones hold under 2% of a sample with approximately 280,000 clones, 58% of them seen once. Treatment of the sample: oral pan-JAK inhibitor, 5-10 mg twice daily. The material was CD4+ T cells sorted from blood, obtained at week 24, from a patient treated with tofacitinib. The origin of the receptors is a human donor with alopecia areata.

This clone was counted a few times. V is TRBV29-1 and J is TRBJ2-1; no reliable D call. The CDR3 extends over 11 amino acids. The germline gives CDR1 SQVTM, CDR2 ANQGSEA. V gave up 8 bases and J gave up 9 bases, with 14 bases separating them. The CDR3 sequence is CSPRLRTEQFF. The CDR3 nucleotides are TGCAGCCCCCGGTTGAGGACTGAGCAGTTCTTC.

V and J are TRBV7-2 and TRBJ2-7; 10 bases agree with TRBD1. V shed 5 bases, J shed 4 bases, and the junction held 5 bases outside the gene matches. Germline V gene sequence: CDR1 SGHTA, CDR2 FQGNSA. CDR3 length: 14 amino acids. The CDR3, as DNA: TGTGCCAGCAGCCGGCCGGGACAGGGGTACGAGCAGTACTTC. Translated: CASSRPGQGYEQYF.

This clone was seen only a few times. The V and J genes are TRBV7-2 and TRBJ2-3, with D uncertain. The CDR3 totals 14 residues. V gave up 0 bases and J gave up 4 bases, with 8 bases separating them. CDR1 is SGHTA and CDR2 is FQGNSA in the germline V gene. The CDR3 bases are TGTGCCAGCAGCTTAGCTTCAGGAGCAGATACGCAGTATTTT. This gives the protein CASSLASGADTQYF.

The chain uses TRBV28 and TRBJ1-5, with D perhaps matching TRBD1 (5 bases). Germline V gene sequence: CDR1 MDHEN, CDR2 SYDVKM. The ends were cut back, 6 bases at V and 4 bases at J, with 19 bases in the middle. The CDR3 contains 16 residues. The CDR3 sequence: CASRGMGQPINQPQHF. The CDR3 DNA follows: TGTGCCAGCAGGGGTATGGGGCAGCCTATTAATCAGCCCCAGCATTTT. Drawing the rest from reference TRBV28 and TRBJ1-5, the complete variable domain is DVKVTQSSRYLVKRTGEKVFLECVQDMDHENMFWYRQDPGLGLRLIYFSYDVKMKEKGDIPEGYSVSREKKERFSLILESASTNQTSMYLCASRGMGQPINQPQHFGDGTRLSIL.

The chain joins TRBV30 to TRBJ2-7; 7 bases map to TRBD1. This CDR3 spans 14 amino acids. Germline V gene sequence: CDR1 GTSNPN, CDR2 SVGIG (reference sequence). V was pared by 0 bases and J by 5 bases, with 7 bases of the junction left unmatched. CDR3: CAWSVGQPSHEQYF. The CDR3 DNA sequence: TGTGCCTGGAGTGTGGGACAGCCTTCTCACGAGCAGTACTTC.

V is TRBV9 and J is TRBJ2-3; no reliable D call. The CDR3 covers 13 residues. V was shortened by 2 bases and J by 4 bases, with 8 bases between the two germline ends. CDR1 and CDR2 from the germline V gene are SGDLS and YYNGEE. This CDR3 reads CASSVLVADTQYF. The CDR3 DNA follows: TGTGCCAGCAGCGTTTTAGTGGCAGATACGCAGTATTTT.

The chain links TRBV2 to TRBJ2-5, with 8 bases identical to TRBD2. This CDR3 has 15 amino acids. The J segment lost 7 bases and the V segment lost 6 bases, leaving 13 bases of the junction unmatched. CDR1 is SNHLY, CDR2 FYNNEI, per germline. The CDR3 coding sequence is TGTGCCAGCAGCGGAGGGAGCGGGGGCTCTGGGACCCAGTACTTC. As protein: CASSGGSGGSGTQYF.

This clone was seen a few times. The chain is built from TRBV5-6 and TRBJ2-1, with D perhaps TRBD2 (6 bases). V lost 0 bases to trimming and J lost 7 bases, with 17 bases between them. The germline gives CDR1 SGHDT, CDR2 YYEEEE. The CDR3 contains 16 residues. CDR3 in amino acids: CASSLGLRGTFNEQFF. The CDR3, as DNA: TGTGCCAGCAGCTTGGGGCTCCGGGGGACGTTTAATGAGCAGTTCTTC.

This clone was detected a few times. V gene TRBV29-1 combines with J gene TRBJ2-3, with D maybe TRBD2 (6 bases). Looked up from germline, CDR1 is SQVTM and CDR2 is ANQGSEA. This CDR3 is built from 13 residues. The germline V and J ends were trimmed by 3 bases and 4 bases, with 11 bases remaining between them. CDR3 nucleotide sequence: TGCAGCGTTGACCCCGGCGGGGCAGATACGCAGTATTTT. Translating gives CSVDPGGADTQYF.

This chain connects TRBV30 to TRBJ2-2, with D possibly TRBD2 on 5 matching bases. V was cut by 2 bases and J by 3 bases, with 16 bases left in between. The CDR3 has 16 amino acids. Germline values: CDR1 GTSNPN, CDR2 SVGIG (reference sequence). In DNA, the CDR3 is TGTGCCTGGAGTCCCGGGGAGCGTTGGGACACCGGGGAGCTGTTTTTT. It codes for CAWSPGERWDTGELFF.

This sequence joins TRBV30 and TRBJ1-4; TRBD1 agrees at 9 bases. This CDR3 region has 15 residues. Unmatched junction bases numbered 2, after V lost 0 bases and J lost 3 bases. Germline values: CDR1 GTSNPN, CDR2 SVGIG (reference sequence). DNA for the CDR3: TGTGCCTGGAGTGTAAGGACAGGGGCTAATGAAAAACTGTTTTTT. Translated: CAWSVRTGANEKLFF.

This chain connects TRBV29-1 to TRBJ2-1; D might be TRBD1 (6 bases). This CDR3 has 15 residues. Trimming removed 5 bases at V and 3 bases at J, with 17 bases between. The germline V gene encodes CDR1 SQVTM and CDR2 ANQGSEA. The CDR3 region is CSVKGKGDNYNEQFF. As DNA, the CDR3 is TGCAGCGTTAAGGGGAAGGGGGATAACTACAATGAGCAGTTCTTC.

This clone was recorded a few times. The chain couples TRBV30 to TRBJ1-1; D unresolved. The CDR3 is 13 amino acids. Germline CDR1 reads GTSNPN; CDR2 reads SVGIG (reference sequence). The V end lost 2 bases, the J end lost 3 bases, and 10 bases lay between the germline ends. The CDR3 protein is CAWSPRGDTEAFF. The CDR3 DNA reads as TGTGCCTGGAGTCCCCGCGGTGACACTGAAGCTTTCTTT.